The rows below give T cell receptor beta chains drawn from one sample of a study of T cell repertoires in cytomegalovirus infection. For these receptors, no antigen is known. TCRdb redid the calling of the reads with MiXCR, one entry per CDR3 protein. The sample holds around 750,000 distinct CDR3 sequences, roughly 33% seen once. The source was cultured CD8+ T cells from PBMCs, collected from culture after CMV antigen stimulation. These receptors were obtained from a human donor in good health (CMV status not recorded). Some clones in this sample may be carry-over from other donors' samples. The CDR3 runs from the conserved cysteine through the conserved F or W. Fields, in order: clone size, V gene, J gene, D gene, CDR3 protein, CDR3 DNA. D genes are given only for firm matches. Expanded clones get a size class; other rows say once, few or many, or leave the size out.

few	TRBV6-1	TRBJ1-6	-	CASGTGPLNSPLHF	TGTGCCAGCGGAACAGGACCGCTAAATTCACCCCTCCACTTT
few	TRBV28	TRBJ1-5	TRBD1	CASSIRGQQPQHF	TGTGCCAGCAGTATCAGGGGGCAACAGCCCCAGCATTTT
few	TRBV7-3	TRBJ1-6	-	CASSLVSYNSPLHF	TGTGCCAGCAGCTTAGTTTCCTATAATTCACCCCTCCACTTT
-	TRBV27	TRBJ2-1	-	CASSFGQTNQQFF	TGTGCCAGCAGTTTCGGGCAGACCAATCAGCAGTTCTTC
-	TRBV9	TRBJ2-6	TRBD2	CASSVYAGGSGANVLTF	TGTGCCAGCAGCGTTTACGCGGGGGGAAGTGGGGCCAACGTCCTGACTTTC
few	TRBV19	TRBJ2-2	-	CASSIWGSGTGELFF	TGTGCCAGTAGTATTTGGGGCAGCGGCACCGGGGAGCTGTTTTTT
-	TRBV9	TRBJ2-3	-	CASSVRGGGHTDTQYF	TGTGCCAGCAGCGTTAGGGGCGGGGGCCACACAGATACGCAGTATTTT
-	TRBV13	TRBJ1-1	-	CASMLTGNTEAFF	TGTGCCAGCATGTTAACAGGGAACACTGAAGCTTTCTTT
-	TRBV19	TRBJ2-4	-	CASSIRERLQGLIQYF	TGTGCCAGTAGTATTCGTGAGAGACTACAGGGCTTAATTCAGTACTTC
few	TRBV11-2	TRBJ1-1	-	CASSLIDRPRGTEAFF	TGTGCCAGCAGCTTGATCGACAGGCCCAGGGGCACTGAAGCTTTCTTT
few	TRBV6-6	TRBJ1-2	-	CASSYRTAYGYTF	TGTGCCAGCAGTTACAGGACAGCCTATGGCTACACCTTC
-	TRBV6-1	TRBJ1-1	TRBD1	CASSGTGGWTEAFF	TGTGCCAGCAGTGGAACAGGGGGCTGGACTGAAGCTTTCTTT
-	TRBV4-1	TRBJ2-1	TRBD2	CASSTTWTSGVNEQFF	TGCGCCAGCAGCACAACCTGGACTAGCGGGGTCAATGAGCAGTTCTTC
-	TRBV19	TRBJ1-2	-	CASSIVGQSNYGYTF	TGTGCCAGTAGTATAGTCGGGCAATCTAACTATGGCTACACCTTC
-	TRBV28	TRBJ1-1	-	CASSTSGVTEAFF	TGTGCCAGCAGCACCTCAGGAGTCACTGAAGCTTTCTTT
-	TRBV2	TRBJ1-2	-	CASSEGDKVFLYGYTF	TGTGCCAGCAGTGAAGGGGACAAAGTATTTCTTTATGGCTACACCTTC
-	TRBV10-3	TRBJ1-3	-	CAISVRTLNGNTIYF	TGTGCCATCAGTGTCCGGACACTGAATGGAAACACCATATATTTT
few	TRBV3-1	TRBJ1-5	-	CASSPGRERFQPQHF	TGTGCCAGCAGCCCCGGGAGGGAGCGTTTTCAGCCCCAGCATTTT
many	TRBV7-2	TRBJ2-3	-	CASSPYLGTDTQYF	TGTGCCAGCAGCCCCTACTTGGGCACAGATACGCAGTATTTT
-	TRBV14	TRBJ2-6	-	CASSQKTGPTHSGANVLTF	TGTGCCAGCAGCCAAAAGACGGGACCGACTCATTCTGGGGCCAACGTCCTGACTTTC
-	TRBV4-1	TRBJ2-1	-	CASSQDRTRPYNEQFF	TGCGCCAGCAGCCAAGACCGGACTCGCCCCTACAATGAGCAGTTCTTC
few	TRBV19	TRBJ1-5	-	CASSIGGYNQPQHF	TGTGCCAGTAGTATAGGCGGGTACAATCAGCCCCAGCATTTT
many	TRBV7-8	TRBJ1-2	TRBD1	CASSLRDRGDRVHGYTF	TGTGCCAGCAGCTTAAGAGACAGGGGCGATAGGGTTCATGGCTACACCTTC
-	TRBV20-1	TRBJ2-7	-	CSARGPGTERSYEQYF	TGCAGTGCTAGAGGGCCCGGGACGGAGAGGTCCTACGAGCAGTACTTC
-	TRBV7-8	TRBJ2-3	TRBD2	CASSFSGGAWDTQYF	TGTGCCAGCAGCTTCAGCGGGGGGGCCTGGGATACGCAGTATTTT
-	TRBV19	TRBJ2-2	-	CASSLRWAPGGELFF	TGTGCCAGTAGCCTGAGATGGGCCCCGGGCGGGGAGCTGTTTTTT
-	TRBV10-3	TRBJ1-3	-	CAISEAAAYSGNTIYF	TGTGCCATCAGTGAGGCTGCAGCATACTCTGGAAACACCATATATTTT
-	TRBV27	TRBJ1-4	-	CASQAGQYEKLFF	TGTGCCAGCCAGGCGGGACAATATGAAAAACTGTTTTTT
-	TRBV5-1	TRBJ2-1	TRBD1	CASSWGTEGQNEQFF	TGCGCCAGCAGCTGGGGGACAGAGGGACAAAATGAGCAGTTCTTC
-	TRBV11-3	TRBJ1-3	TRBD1	CASSWDSHSEGTIYF	TGTGCCAGCAGCTGGGACAGCCACTCTGAGGGCACCATATATTTT
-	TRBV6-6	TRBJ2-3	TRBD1	CASSYRQGAREDTQYF	TGTGCCAGCAGTTACCGACAGGGGGCGAGGGAGGATACGCAGTATTTT
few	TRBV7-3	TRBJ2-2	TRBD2	CASSIDSGGAGELFF	TGTGCCAGCAGCATTGATAGCGGGGGGGCCGGGGAGCTGTTTTTT
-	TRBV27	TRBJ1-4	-	CASSYTTTNEKLFF	TGTGCCAGCAGTTACACGACAACTAATGAAAAACTGTTTTTT
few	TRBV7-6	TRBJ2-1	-	CASSLKPHEQFF	TGTGCCAGCAGCTTAAAGCCCCATGAGCAGTTCTTC
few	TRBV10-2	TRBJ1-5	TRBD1	CASSVNRGGSNQPQHF	TGCGCCAGCAGTGTTAACAGGGGTGGAAGCAATCAGCCCCAGCATTTT
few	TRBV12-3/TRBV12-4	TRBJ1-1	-	CASIPGGVGTEAFF	TGTGCCAGCATCCCTGGCGGGGTGGGGACTGAAGCTTTCTTT
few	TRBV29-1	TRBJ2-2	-	CSVSAAITGELFF	TGCAGCGTTTCGGCAGCGATCACCGGGGAGCTGTTTTTT
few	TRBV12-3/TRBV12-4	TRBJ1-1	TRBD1	CASSPGDRENTEAFF	TGTGCCAGCAGTCCCGGGGACAGGGAGAACACTGAAGCTTTCTTT
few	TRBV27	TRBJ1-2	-	CASSSSGTRYNYGYTF	TGTGCCAGCAGTTCGTCTGGGACACGCTACAACTATGGCTACACCTTC
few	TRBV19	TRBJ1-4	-	CASSIRSGEKLFF	TGTGCCAGTAGTATAAGGTCCGGAGAAAAACTGTTTTTT
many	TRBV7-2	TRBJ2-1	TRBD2	CASSLNGGGYNEQFF	TGTGCCAGCAGCTTAAACGGCGGGGGGTACAATGAGCAGTTCTTC
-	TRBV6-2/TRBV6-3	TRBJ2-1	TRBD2	CASSYIAGGLEQFF	TGTGCCAGCAGTTACATAGCGGGGGGGTTGGAGCAGTTCTTC
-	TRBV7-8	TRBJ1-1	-	CASSLTPGHAEAFF	TGTGCCAGCAGCCTCACCCCAGGGCACGCTGAAGCTTTCTTT
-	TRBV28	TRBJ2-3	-	CASSFPSVIGGTDTQYF	TGTGCCAGCAGTTTTCCCTCGGTAATAGGGGGCACAGATACGCAGTATTTT
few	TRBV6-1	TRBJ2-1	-	CASSPAGPIHNEQFF	TGTGCCAGCAGTCCGGCAGGACCAATCCACAATGAGCAGTTCTTC
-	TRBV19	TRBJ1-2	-	CASSIVDGNYGYTF	TGTGCCAGTAGTATAGTGGACGGAAACTATGGCTACACCTTC
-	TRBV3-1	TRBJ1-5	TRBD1	CASKDLGTGTSNQPQHF	TGTGCCAGCAAGGATCTGGGGACAGGGACCAGCAATCAGCCCCAGCATTTT
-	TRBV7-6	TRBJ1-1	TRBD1	CASSPRQGYGSEAFF	TGTGCCAGCAGCCCTAGACAGGGATACGGGTCAGAAGCTTTCTTT
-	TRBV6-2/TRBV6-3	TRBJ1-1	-	CASSNQLEGGTEAFF	TGTGCCAGCAGTAACCAATTGGAAGGGGGCACTGAAGCTTTCTTT
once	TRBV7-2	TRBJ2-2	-	CASTMWGLGQHTGELFF	TGTGCCAGCACCATGTGGGGACTGGGACAGCACACCGGGGAGCTGTTTTTT
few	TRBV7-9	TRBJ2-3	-	CASSYTGDTQYF	TGTGCCAGCAGCTATACGGGAGATACGCAGTATTTT
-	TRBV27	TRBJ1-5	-	CASSLRDYQPQHF	TGTGCCAGCAGTTTAAGAGATTATCAGCCCCAGCATTTT
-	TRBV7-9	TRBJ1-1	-	CASSLRLGDAEAFF	TGTGCCAGCAGCTTAAGATTAGGGGACGCTGAAGCTTTCTTT
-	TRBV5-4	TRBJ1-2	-	CASSYGGRLHYGYTF	TGTGCCAGCAGCTACGGCGGACGGCTCCACTATGGCTACACCTTC
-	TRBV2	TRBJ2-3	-	CASSEETFTDTQYF	TGTGCCAGCAGTGAAGAGACCTTTACAGATACGCAGTATTTT
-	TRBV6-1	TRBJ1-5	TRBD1	CASSISTGFRSNQPQHF	TGTGCCAGCAGCATCTCGACAGGGTTCAGAAGCAATCAGCCCCAGCATTTT
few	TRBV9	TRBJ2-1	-	CASSIPAQAYNEQFF	TGTGCCAGCAGCATCCCGGCCCAGGCATACAATGAGCAGTTCTTC
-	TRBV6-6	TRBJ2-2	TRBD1	CASSYSTGGHGELFF	TGTGCCAGCAGTTACAGCACAGGGGGTCACGGGGAGCTGTTTTTT